The next 6 T cell receptor beta chains were all read from a single sample in a study of HIV-infected patients and healthy controls. TCRdb processed the 5' RACE reads anew with MiXCR; each CDR3 protein has one entry. The sample holds about 64,000 distinct CDR3 sequences, about 19% seen once. The sequencing sample was made of CD4+ T cells from blood. The receptor source for this set is a human donor in good health.

This clonotype was seen more than once but under ten times. The genes are TRBV18 and TRBJ1-1, with D possibly TRBD1 on 5 matching bases. CDR1 is KGHSH and CDR2 is LQKENI in the germline V gene. This CDR3 comprises 15 residues. The V and J ends lost 0 bases and 10 bases respectively, with 18 bases between them. This CDR3 reads CASSPPIGGGMVAFF. In DNA form, the CDR3 reads TGTGCCAGCTCACCACCTATCGGTGGGGGTATGGTAGCTTTCTTT.

This chain uses TRBV3-1 with TRBJ1-2; D gene uncertain. V lost 0 bases and J lost 3, with 8 bases in between. This CDR3 is built from 14 residues. CDR1 and CDR2 from the germline V gene are LGHDT and YNNKEL (reference sequence). The CDR3 bases are TGTGCCAGCAGCCAAGATTTGGAATACTATGGCTACACCTTC. Protein sequence: CASSQDLEYYGYTF.

V usage is TRBV7-2 and J usage is TRBJ1-6; possibly TRBD1 for D (6 bases). Trimming left V 8 bases short and J 7 bases short, with 21 bases between. The CDR3 contains 16 residues. In germline, CDR1 is SGHTA, CDR2 FQGNSA. The DNA for the CDR3 is TGTGCCAGCCTTGGGGGGGGGGCGCTTACCAATTCACCCCTCCACTTT. Its protein is CASLGGGALTNSPLHF. Filled out from reference TRBV7-2 and TRBJ1-6, the complete variable domain reads GAGVSQSPSNKVTEKGKDVELRCDPISGHTALYWYRQSLGQGLEFLIYFQGNSAPDKSGLPSDRFSAERTGGSVSTLTIQRTQQEDSAVYLCASLGGGALTNSPLHFGNGTRLTVT.

The rearrangement uses TRBV6-5 and TRBJ2-2; 9 bases match TRBD1. V dropped 5 bases and J dropped 4; count of bases not matched to a gene: 5. CDR3 length: 15 residues. Germline V CDR1 and CDR2: MNHEY, SVGAGI. For the CDR3, the DNA is TGTGCCAGCAGTGAACAGGGGGCCGGCACCGGGGAGCTGTTTTTT. It encodes CASSEQGAGTGELFF.

This clonotype showed up many times. The CDR3 loop is CASSPRQVLRYEQYF. CDR3 nucleotide sequence: TGTGCCAGCAGTCCCAGACAGGTCCTTCGCTACGAGCAGTACTTC. The V and J genes are TRBV12-3 or TRBV12-4 and TRBJ2-7, with a possible D match to TRBD1 (6 bases). V lost 5 bases to trimming and J lost 3 bases, with 17 bases between them. The CDR3 runs 15 residues.

This clonotype was seen only a few times. V usage is TRBV7-2 and J usage is TRBJ2-7; D not certain. V dropped 5 bases and J dropped 0 bases, with 17 bases sitting between them. The CDR3 consists of 16 residues. Per germline, CDR1 SGHTA and CDR2 FQGNSA. This CDR3 reads CASSVSGNPSSYEQYF. The CDR3 DNA is TGTGCCAGCAGCGTAAGTGGGAATCCAAGCTCCTACGAGCAGTACTTC.